Included here is one T cell receptor (beta chain) sequence, with context. Antigen: not known. The data are from a study of shared clonotypes between healthy human individuals. The study, taken as a whole, reports: Naive subsets tended to show greater estimated richness than memory subsets.

The donor cohort consisted entirely of Caucasian adults residing in Nashville, Tennessee. The authors ran the assay at deep level. The data were produced by immunoSEQ multiplex PCR, yet TCRdb's version contains in-frame clones alone and is incomplete. In the table there are around 600,000 clones, about 97% of which are singletons. V shed 3 bases, J shed 4 bases, and the junction held 5 bases outside the gene matches. Germline-derived CDR1 and CDR2 are KGHSY and FQNENV. The CDR3 extends over 15 amino acids. Specimen: naive CD4+ T cells sorted from blood. The subset is: CD45RA+ positively selected. The chain links TRBV16 to TRBJ2-7, with 11 bases identical to TRBD2. The receptor was derived from a woman in her 30s in good health. CDR3 residues: CASSHTSGSAYEQYF. The CDR3 nucleotides are TGTGCCAGCAGCCATACTAGCGGGAGTGCGTACGAGCAGTACTTC.